This T cell receptor beta chain was recorded in a study of T cell repertoires in cytomegalovirus infection. This clonotype was detected ten times or more. V was cut by 5 bases and J by 2 bases, with 16 bases left in between. The CDR3 has 16 residues. Germline values: CDR1 SEHNR, CDR2 FQNEAQ (reference sequence). TCRdb independently ran MiXCR on the reads; one entry per CDR3 protein. This table has 150,000 to 200,000 distinct CDR3 sequences, over 13% appearing once. The receptor was isolated from a human donor in good health (CMV status not recorded). Some clones in this sample may be carry-over from other donors' samples. V gene TRBV7-9 combines with J gene TRBJ1-3; D might be TRBD1 (6 bases). The sequenced sample consisted of PBMCs. The CDR3, as DNA: TGTGCCAGCAGCCTGTTCGGGGGCATAACTGGAAACACCATATATTTT. As protein: CASSLFGGITGNTIYF.